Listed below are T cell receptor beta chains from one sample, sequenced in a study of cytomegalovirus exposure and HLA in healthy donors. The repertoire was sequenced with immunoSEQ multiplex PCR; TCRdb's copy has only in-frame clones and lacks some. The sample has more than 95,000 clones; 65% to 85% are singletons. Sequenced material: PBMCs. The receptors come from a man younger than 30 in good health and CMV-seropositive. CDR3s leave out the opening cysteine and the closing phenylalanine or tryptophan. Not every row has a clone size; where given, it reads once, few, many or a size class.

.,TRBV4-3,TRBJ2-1,ASSQTSGGSYNEQF
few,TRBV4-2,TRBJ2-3,ASSQGVWGLQSIRTDTQY
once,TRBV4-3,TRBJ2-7,ASSPGDSSYEQY
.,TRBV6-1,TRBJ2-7,ASSWDRATEQY
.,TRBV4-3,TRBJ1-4,ASSQTTGKGGEKLF
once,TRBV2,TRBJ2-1,ASFEAVHYNEQF
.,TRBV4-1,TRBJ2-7,ASSQVPPLAGGQGLYEQY
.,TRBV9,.,ASSPRQGAYEQY
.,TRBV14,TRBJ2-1,ASSFSSGDYNEQF
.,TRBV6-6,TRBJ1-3,ASRGRSGNTIY